A single sample gave rise to the 9 T cell receptor beta chains below, sequenced in a study of vaccination and CD4 T cells after COVID-19. Treatment in this sample: roughly 11-day PBMC culture with coronavirus spike peptide pools or control peptides (ViraFEST assay). These receptors have no known antigen. At the Johns Hopkins FTIC core, DNA taken from cultured CD4+ T cells was sequenced by way of the Oncomine TCR Beta short-read assay. TCRdb recomputed calls from the PCR reads with MiXCR, one row per CDR3 protein. The sample records around 26,000 distinct CDR3 sequences, roughly 40% being singletons. What was sequenced was CD4+ T cells from blood, cultured in vitro. All receptors derive from a human donor who had recovered from COVID-19.

This chain connects TRBV24-1 to TRBJ2-2; D is ambiguous. From germline, CDR1 is KGHDR and CDR2 SFDVKD. The CDR3 totals 14 residues. With 3 bases removed from V and 4 bases from J, the gap between germline ends came to 8 bases. CDR3 sequence (DNA): TGTGCCACCAGTGATCCCTGGGCCACCGGGGAGCTGTTTTTT. Residues: CATSDPWATGELFF.

The chain joins TRBV28 to TRBJ1-2, with 9 nucleotides matching TRBD1. This CDR3 spans 13 amino acids. Germline trimming cut 6 bases from V and 8 bases from J; bases unmatched to any gene: 7. Germline values: CDR1 MDHEN, CDR2 SYDVKM. The CDR3: CASRGQGLRGYTF. The CDR3 DNA follows: TGTGCCAGCAGAGGACAGGGGTTAAGGGGCTACACCTTC.

This clonotype has more than one count but fewer than ten. The rearrangement links TRBV6-5 to TRBJ2-5, with D perhaps matching TRBD1 or TRBD2 (5 bases each). The CDR3 is made up of 14 amino acids. Germline values: CDR1 MNHEY, CDR2 SVGAGI. V lost 0 bases and J 5 bases, leaving 10 bases between the germline ends. CDR3 region: CASSYSEWGETQYF. The CDR3 DNA follows: TGTGCCAGCAGTTACTCGGAATGGGGGGAGACCCAGTACTTC.

The chain employs TRBV7-3 and TRBJ2-1; TRBD1 agrees at 7 bases. The V segment lost 5 bases and the J segment 1 base; nucleotides outside the gene matches: 5. The CDR3 consists of 15 residues. The germline gives CDR1 SGHTA, CDR2 FQGTGA. Written as DNA, the CDR3 is TGTGCCAGCAGCCCTGACAGGGTGTCCTACAATGAGCAGTTCTTC. Translating gives CASSPDRVSYNEQFF.

The rearrangement joins TRBV7-2 to TRBJ1-3; D is possibly TRBD1 (5 bases). Trimming pared 5 bases from V and 1 base from J, leaving 12 bases between. This CDR3 has 15 amino acids. CDR1 is SGHTA, CDR2 FQGNSA, per germline. The CDR3 loop reads CASSQNRGSGNTIYF. The CDR3 region has the DNA TGTGCCAGCAGCCAAAATAGGGGTTCTGGAAACACCATATATTTT.

The chain joins TRBV7-9 to TRBJ2-5; 8 nucleotides match TRBD1. V shed 5 bases and J 4 bases; nucleotides not matched to a gene: 12. The CDR3 contains 16 residues. CDR1 SEHNR and CDR2 FQNEAQ come from the germline V gene (reference sequence). DNA of the CDR3: TGTGCCAGCAGCCGCTTTAACAGGGGGATAGGAGAGACCCAGTACTTC. This codes for CASSRFNRGIGETQYF.

There are a few counts of this clonotype. The rearrangement uses TRBV6-1 and TRBJ2-7; 10 bases agree with TRBD1. This CDR3 is 16 amino acids long. Looked up from germline, CDR1 is MNHNS and CDR2 is SASEGT. V lost 7 bases and J lost 2; bases outside the gene matches: 11. CDR3 bases: TGTGCCAGCACCCTAAAATCGGGACAGGGGACCTACGAGCAGTACTTC. Residues: CASTLKSGQGTYEQYF.

This rearrangement joins TRBV18 to TRBJ2-2; D possibly uses TRBD1 or TRBD2 (6 bases each). This CDR3 contains 16 residues. The V gene lost 3 bases and the J gene lost 5 bases, with 16 bases spanning the gap. Looked up from germline, CDR1 is KGHSH and CDR2 is LQKENI. CDR3 nucleotide sequence: TGTGCCAGCTCACCTTGGGGGGCCGAAAATACCGGGGAGCTGTTTTTT. Protein: CASSPWGAENTGELFF.

This clonotype was seen only a few times. The rearrangement joins TRBV7-8 to TRBJ1-3; D not resolved. Germline CDR1 is SGHVS and CDR2 is FQNEAQ. V lost 3 bases, J lost 2 bases, and 8 bases lay in between. CDR3 size: 14 residues. CDR3 sequence reads: CASSFGGPGNTIYF. In nucleotides, the CDR3 is TGTGCCAGCAGCTTCGGAGGGCCTGGAAACACCATATATTTT.